This entry lists 7 T cell receptor beta chains sequenced from one sample in a study of CD8 T cells in Susac syndrome. An amount of RNA that ranged from roughly 0.45 to 1 ug was reverse transcribed with random hexamers. TCRdb called the immunoSEQ multiplex PCR reads again in MiXCR, with one record for every CDR3 protein. Altogether approximately 160,000 distinct CDR3 sequences are present, 85% to 95% being singletons, with the ten largest covering approximately 0.14%. Sequencing was carried out using CD4+ T cells from PBMCs. These receptors all stem from a human donor in good health.

This chain uses TRBV9 with TRBJ2-2; 11 bases are shared with TRBD2. Germline assignment: CDR1 SGDLS and CDR2 YYNGEE. The CDR3 spans 17 residues. Trimming at V came to 4 bases and at J to 6 bases, leaving 11 bases not matched to a gene. The CDR3 region is CASSPLGIAGGPGELFF. In nucleotides, the CDR3 is TGTGCCAGCAGCCCCTTAGGGATAGCGGGGGGGCCCGGGGAGCTGTTTTTT.

This rearrangement joins TRBV20-1 to TRBJ2-7; the D is unclear. CDR1 is DFQATT, CDR2 SNEGSKA, per germline (reference sequence). The CDR3 is 11 amino acids. V lost 6 bases, J lost 4 bases, and 10 bases lay in between. CDR3 sequence: CSAKQLYEQYF. The DNA of the CDR3 is TGCAGTGCCAAACAACTTTACGAGCAGTACTTC.

This sequence joins TRBV10-1 and TRBJ1-2; D is unclear. V shed 2 bases and J shed 5 bases, with 12 bases lying between them. This CDR3 comprises 14 residues. Germline CDR1 reads WNHNN; CDR2 reads SYGVQD (reference sequence). CDR3 amino acids: CASSETGFDYGYTF. The CDR3 DNA is TGCGCCAGCAGTGAGACGGGATTCGATTATGGCTACACCTTC.

The chain is built from TRBV2 and TRBJ2-5; TRBD1 matches 9 bases. Germline trimming cut 2 bases from V and 4 bases from J; bases unmatched to any gene: 5. Germline CDR1 is SNHLY and CDR2 is FYNNEI. The CDR3 is made up of 15 amino acids. CDR3 residues: CASSESSTGGETQYF. Here the CDR3 DNA reads TGTGCCAGCAGTGAAAGTTCGACAGGGGGAGAGACCCAGTACTTC.

The rearrangement links TRBV29-1 to TRBJ1-4, with no clear D. Deletions cut 5 bases from V and 0 bases from J, with 13 bases between. In germline, CDR1 is SQVTM, CDR2 ANQGSEA. The CDR3 has 15 amino acids. The CDR3 region is CSVRGGIATNEKLFF. Written as DNA, the CDR3 is TGCAGCGTTCGAGGCGGGATTGCAACTAATGAAAAACTGTTTTTT.

This chain connects TRBV29-1 to TRBJ1-2; D may be TRBD1 (6 bases). This CDR3 contains 14 residues. Between the trimmed V and J ends, which lost 0 bases and 4 bases, there was a span of 12 bases. Germline V gives CDR1 SQVTM, CDR2 ANQGSEA. For the CDR3, the DNA is TGCAGCGTTGAAGATCGGGGCAGGGGCTATGGCTACACCTTC. This encodes CSVEDRGRGYGYTF.

V usage is TRBV2 and J usage is TRBJ2-5, with D possibly being TRBD2 (5 bases). Deletions cut 8 bases from V and 2 bases from J, with 15 bases between. CDR1 SNHLY and CDR2 FYNNEI come from the germline V gene. This CDR3 region has 14 residues. Written as DNA, the CDR3 is TGTGCCAGCGGACCTCTGACTATACAAGAGACCCAGTACTTC. This translates into CASGPLTIQETQYF. Full variable domain (outside the CDR3, taken from reference TRBV2 and TRBJ2-5): EPEVTQTPSHQVTQMGQEVILRCVPISNHLYFYWYRQILGQKVEFLVSFYNNEISEKSEIFDDQFSVERPDGSNFTLKIRSTKLEDSAMYFCASGPLTIQETQYFGPGTRLLVL.